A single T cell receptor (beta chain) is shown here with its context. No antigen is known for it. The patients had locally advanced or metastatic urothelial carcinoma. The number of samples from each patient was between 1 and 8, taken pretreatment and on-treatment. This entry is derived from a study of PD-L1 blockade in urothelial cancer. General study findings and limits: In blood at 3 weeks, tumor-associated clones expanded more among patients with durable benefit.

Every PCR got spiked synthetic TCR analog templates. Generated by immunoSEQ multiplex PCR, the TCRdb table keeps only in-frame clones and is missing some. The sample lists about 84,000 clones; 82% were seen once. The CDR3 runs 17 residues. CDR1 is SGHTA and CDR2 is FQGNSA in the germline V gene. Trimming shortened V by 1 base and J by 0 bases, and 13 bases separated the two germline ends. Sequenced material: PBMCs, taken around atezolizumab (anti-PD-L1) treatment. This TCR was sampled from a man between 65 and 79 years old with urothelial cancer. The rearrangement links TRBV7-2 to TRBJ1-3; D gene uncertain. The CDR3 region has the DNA TGTGCCAGCAGCTTAGAACGCGGGAGCGTCTCTGGAAACACCATATATTTT. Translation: CASSLERGSVSGNTIYF.